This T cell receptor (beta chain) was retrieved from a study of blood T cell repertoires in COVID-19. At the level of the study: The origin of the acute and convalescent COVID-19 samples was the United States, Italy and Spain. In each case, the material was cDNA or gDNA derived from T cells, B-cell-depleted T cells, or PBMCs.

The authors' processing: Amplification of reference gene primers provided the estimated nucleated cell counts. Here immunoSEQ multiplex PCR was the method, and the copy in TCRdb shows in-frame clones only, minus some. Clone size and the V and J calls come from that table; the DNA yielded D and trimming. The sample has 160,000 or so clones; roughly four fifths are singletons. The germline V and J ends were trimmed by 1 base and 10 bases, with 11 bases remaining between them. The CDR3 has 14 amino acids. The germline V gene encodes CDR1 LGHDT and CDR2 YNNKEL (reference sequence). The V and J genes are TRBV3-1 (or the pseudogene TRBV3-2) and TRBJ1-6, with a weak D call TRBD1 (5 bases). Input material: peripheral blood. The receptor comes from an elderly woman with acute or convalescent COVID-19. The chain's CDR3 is CASSQGQGGSPLHF. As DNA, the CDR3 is TGTGCCAGCAGCCAAGGTCAGGGAGGGTCACCCCTCCACTTT.